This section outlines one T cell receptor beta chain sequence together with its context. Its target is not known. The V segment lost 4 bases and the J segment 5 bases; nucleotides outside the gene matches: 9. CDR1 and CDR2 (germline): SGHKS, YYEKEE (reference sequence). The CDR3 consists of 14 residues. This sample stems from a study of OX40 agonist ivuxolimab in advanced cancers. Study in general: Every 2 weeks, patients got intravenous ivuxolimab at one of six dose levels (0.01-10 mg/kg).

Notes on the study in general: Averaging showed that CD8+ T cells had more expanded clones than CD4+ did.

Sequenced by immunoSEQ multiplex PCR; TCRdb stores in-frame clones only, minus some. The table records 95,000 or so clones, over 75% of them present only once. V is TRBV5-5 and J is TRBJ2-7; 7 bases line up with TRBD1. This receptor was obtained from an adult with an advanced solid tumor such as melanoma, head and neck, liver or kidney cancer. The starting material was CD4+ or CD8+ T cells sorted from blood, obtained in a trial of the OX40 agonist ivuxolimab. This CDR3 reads CASSPTGMVNEQYF. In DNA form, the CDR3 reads TGTGCCAGCAGCCCGACAGGGATGGTAAACGAGCAGTACTTC. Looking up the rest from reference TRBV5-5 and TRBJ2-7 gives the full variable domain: DAGVTQSPTHLIKTRGQQVTLRCSPISGHKSVSWYQQVLGQGPQFIFQYYEKEERGRGNFPDRFSARQFPNYSSELNVNALLLGDSALYLCASSPTGMVNEQYFGPGTRLTVT.